This T cell receptor (beta chain) was sequenced during a study of CD8+CD57+ T cells in acquired aplastic anemia. The sequenced patients had an expansion of CD8+CD57+ cells seen by flow cytometry. Every patient was diagnosed with severe acquired aplastic anemia. Each patient gave a blood sample that was collected before any therapy had been received. Genomic DNA provided the template from which TCR beta VDJ and CDR3 profiles were obtained. MiXCR, applied by TCRdb to the reads, yields one record per CDR3 protein. This table has 150,000 or so distinct CDR3 sequences, over 50% appearing once. CDR3 length equals 13 residues. Germline lookup yields CDR1 DFQATT and CDR2 SNEGSKA (reference sequence). Trimming cost V 4 bases and J 7 bases; bases outside gene matches: 3. As regards this clonotype: Antigen: not known.

Notes on the study in general: Both patients and controls carried the same twenty-nine CD8+ CDR3 sequences.

The chain uses TRBV20-1 and TRBJ2-5; the match to TRBD2 covers 13 bases. The TCR comes from a human donor with aplastic anemia. Material for sequencing was sorted CD4+, CD8+, or CD8+CD57+ T cells (not recorded which) from PBMCs. The DNA of the CDR3 is TGCAGTGCTACCTGGACTAGCGGGGGGACCCAGTACTTC. It is translated as CSATWTSGGTQYF.